This TCR beta chain was sequenced in a study of OX40 agonist ivuxolimab in advanced cancers. Study information: Cohort: 75% to 90% men, mean age 60, aged roughly 20 to 79. Study findings and constraints: The study found among the lowest clonal expansion in partial responders at 0.1-3.0 mg/kg. CD8+ T cells (on average) carried more expanded clones than CD4+ T cells.

Clones were read by immunoSEQ multiplex PCR, and TCRdb kept only the in-frame ones, dropping some. The sample lists 100,000 to 150,000 clones; 92% were seen once. The CDR3 is 16 amino acids. Germline lookup yields CDR1 MNHEY and CDR2 SVGAGI. Concerning this clone itself: Its antigen is still unknown.

Exclusion applied to patients with autoimmune disease history or systemic immunosuppression. The genes are TRBV6-5 and TRBJ2-5, with D perhaps matching TRBD1 (5 bases). The assigned J gene may be wrong: the sequence end matches TRBJ2-7 better. The clonotype originates from an adult with an advanced solid tumor such as melanoma, head and neck, liver or kidney cancer. The sequencing used CD4+ or CD8+ T cells sorted from blood, collected in a trial of the OX40 agonist ivuxolimab. The CDR3 DNA reads TGTGCCAGCAGTTACTCTCGCAGGGAATTTCCCTACGAGCAGTACTTC. It yields the protein CASSYSRREFPYEQYF.